This T cell receptor beta chain was identified in a study of blood T cell repertoires in COVID-19. Overall study context: T cells, B-cell-depleted T cells, or PBMCs provided the cDNA or gDNA that served as material.

While infection was still active, Seattle patients were enrolled and then followed longitudinally. This CDR3 is 17 amino acids long. The V segment lost 0 bases and the J segment 2 bases; nucleotides outside the gene matches: 8. Germline V gene lookup returns CDR1 SGHDT and CDR2 YYEEEE. In the authors' workflow: Amplifying reference gene primers gave estimates of nucleated cell counts. The protocol was immunoSEQ multiplex PCR, while the TCRdb copy is restricted to in-frame clones and leaves out a portion. V, J and clone size are those of that table, while D and trimming were read from the DNA. The table shows some 240,000 clones, with around 87% occurring only once.

The V call is TRBV5-6, the J call TRBJ1-1, with 9 bases matching TRBD1. This TCR derives from a woman aged 55-69 years with COVID-19, enrolled during active disease. The sequenced sample consisted of peripheral blood. CDR3 loop: CASSLASGQGYNTEAFF. DNA of the CDR3: TGTGCCAGCAGCTTGGCCTCGGGACAGGGATACAACACTGAAGCTTTCTTT.